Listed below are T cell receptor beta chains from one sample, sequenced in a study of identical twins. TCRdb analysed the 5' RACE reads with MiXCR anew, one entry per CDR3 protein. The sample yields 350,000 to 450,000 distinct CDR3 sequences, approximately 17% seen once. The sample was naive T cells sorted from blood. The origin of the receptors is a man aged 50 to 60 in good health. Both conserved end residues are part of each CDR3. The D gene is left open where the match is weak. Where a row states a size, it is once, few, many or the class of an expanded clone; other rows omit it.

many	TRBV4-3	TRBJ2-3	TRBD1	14	CASSQDRATDTQYF	TGCGCCAGCAGCCAGGACAGGGCCACAGATACGCAGTATTTT
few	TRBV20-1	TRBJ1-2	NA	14	CSARALGGNYGYTF	TGCAGTGCTAGAGCCCTCGGGGGAAACTATGGCTACACCTTC
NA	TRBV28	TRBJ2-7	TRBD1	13	CASRDRPTYEQYF	TGTGCCAGCAGGGACAGGCCCACCTACGAGCAGTACTTC
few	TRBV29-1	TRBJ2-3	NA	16	CSVDEGQILSTDTQYF	TGCAGCGTTGATGAAGGACAGATATTAAGCACAGATACGCAGTATTTT
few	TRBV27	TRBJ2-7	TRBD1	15	CASSFGQGGSYEQYF	TGTGCCAGCAGTTTCGGACAGGGAGGCTCCTACGAGCAGTACTTC
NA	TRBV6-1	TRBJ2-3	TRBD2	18	CASIPGSAGGGSTDTQYF	TGTGCCAGCATTCCGGGCTCTGCGGGGGGGGGATCGACAGATACGCAGTATTTT
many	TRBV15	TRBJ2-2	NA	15	CATSYRGTVTGELFF	TGTGCCACCAGCTATCGGGGTACAGTCACCGGGGAGCTGTTTTTT
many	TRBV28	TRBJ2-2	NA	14	CASRPAPHTGELFF	TGTGCCAGCAGGCCAGCACCACACACCGGGGAGCTGTTTTTT
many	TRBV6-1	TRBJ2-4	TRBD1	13	CASSRDSKNIQYF	TGTGCCAGCAGTCGGGACAGTAAAAACATTCAGTACTTC
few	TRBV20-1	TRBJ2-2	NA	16	CSARAPPPGSTGELFF	TGCAGTGCTAGAGCCCCTCCACCTGGGAGCACCGGGGAGCTGTTTTTT
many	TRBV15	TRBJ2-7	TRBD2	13	CATSRDLGGEQYF	TGTGCCACCAGCAGAGATCTGGGGGGGGAGCAGTACTTC
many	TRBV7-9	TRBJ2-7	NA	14	CASSLRQEASEQYF	TGTGCCAGCAGCTTACGACAGGAGGCTAGTGAGCAGTACTTC
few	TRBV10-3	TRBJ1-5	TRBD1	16	CAISVDRDYSNQPQHF	TGTGCCATCAGTGTTGACAGGGACTATAGCAATCAGCCCCAGCATTTT
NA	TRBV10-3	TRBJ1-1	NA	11	CAISDRTEAFF	TGTGCCATCAGTGACAGGACTGAAGCTTTCTTT
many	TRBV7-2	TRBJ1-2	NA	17	CASSLWGGQEASYGYTF	TGTGCCAGCAGCTTATGGGGTGGGCAGGAGGCCTCCTATGGCTACACCTTC
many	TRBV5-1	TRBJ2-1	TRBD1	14	CASSSGQGYNEQFF	TGCGCCAGCAGCTCGGGACAGGGCTACAATGAGCAGTTCTTC
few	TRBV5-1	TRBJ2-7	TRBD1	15	CASSLVAGGLGEQYF	TGCGCCAGCAGCTTGGTTGCAGGGGGCCTCGGCGAGCAGTACTTC